These 25 T cell receptor beta chains were sequenced from one sample in a study of T cell repertoires in cytomegalovirus infection. These TCRs' antigens remain unknown. TCRdb analysed the reads with MiXCR anew, one entry per CDR3 protein. The repertoire holds roughly 800,000 distinct CDR3 sequences, with about 28% as singletons. The sample consisted of cultured CD8+ T cells from PBMCs, taken from culture after CMV antigen stimulation. The receptor source for this set is a human donor in good health (CMV status not recorded). Some clones in this sample may be carry-over from other donors' samples.

This clonotype was observed a few times. The rearrangement links TRBV28 to TRBJ1-1; TRBD1 aligns across 8 bases. The CDR3 is 14 amino acids. V lost 3 bases, J lost 8 bases, and 8 bases stayed unmatched. CDR1 and CDR2 (germline): MDHEN, SYDVKM. This CDR3 is CASSLSRGRMEAFF. The CDR3 region has the DNA TGTGCCAGCAGTTTGTCCAGGGGGCGCATGGAAGCTTTCTTT.

This clonotype was detected ten times or more. V is TRBV7-6 and J is TRBJ1-4; D is uncertain. The CDR3 length is 16 residues. Germline CDR1 and CDR2: SGHVS and FNYEAQ. The germline V and J ends were trimmed by 3 bases and 4 bases, with 15 bases remaining between them. The CDR3 nucleotides are TGTGCCAGCAGCTTCCGGACCCGACTGTTTAATGAAAAACTGTTTTTT. Translated: CASSFRTRLFNEKLFF.

V is TRBV6-1 and J is TRBJ2-3; 9 bases are a match to TRBD2. The CDR3 spans 16 residues. Germline V CDR1 and CDR2: MNHNS, SASEGT. V dropped 7 bases and J dropped 0; count of bases not matched to a gene: 8. Here the CDR3 DNA reads TGTGCCAGCAACCCCCGACTAGCGGTCAGCACAGATACGCAGTATTTT. Amino acid sequence: CASNPRLAVSTDTQYF.

CDR3 bases: TGCAGTGCCCGGGGGGAAACGGATACGCAGTATTTT. Translated: CSARGETDTQYF. This rearrangement joins TRBV20-1 to TRBJ2-3; 7 bases agree with TRBD2. The CDR3 contains 12 residues. The V and J ends lost 6 bases and 6 bases, in that order; junction bases with no gene match: 6. The V gene's germline CDR1 is DFQATT and CDR2 SNEGSKA (reference sequence).

This clonotype was seen a handful of times. The J gene is TRBJ1-1, the V gene TRBV19; D uncertain. Trimming removed 7 bases from V and 1 base from J, with 10 bases in between. From germline, CDR1 is LNHDA and CDR2 SQIVND (reference sequence). The CDR3 extends over 13 amino acids. The CDR3 DNA reads TGTGCCAGTACCATGGTTGGGAACACTGAAGCTTTCTTT. This translates into CASTMVGNTEAFF.

This clonotype was counted between two and nine times. The CDR3 region is CASSYSDRGYINEQYF. As DNA, the CDR3 is TGTGCCAGCAGTTACTCGGACAGGGGGTATATCAACGAGCAGTACTTC. The chain recombines TRBV6-5 with TRBJ2-7; 10 bases line up with TRBD1. The CDR3 is made up of 16 amino acids. Germline V gene lookup returns CDR1 MNHEY and CDR2 SVGAGI. V shed 0 bases, J shed 5 bases, and the junction held 7 bases outside the gene matches.

This clonotype was seen a handful of times. The genes are TRBV2 and TRBJ1-5; TRBD1 matches 7 bases. The V gene's germline CDR1 is SNHLY and CDR2 FYNNEI. Trimming removed 0 bases from V and 3 bases from J; junction bases left unmatched: 2. There are 15 residues in the CDR3. The CDR3 nucleotides read TGTGCCAGCAGTGAAGCGGGACAGCACAATCAGCCCCAGCATTTT. Amino acids: CASSEAGQHNQPQHF.

Here the CDR3 reads CAILDREYNEQFF. CDR3 in DNA: TGTGCCATCCTGGACAGGGAATACAATGAGCAGTTCTTC. The J gene is TRBJ2-1, the V gene TRBV6-1; 8 nucleotides line up with TRBD1. V was pared by 10 bases and J by 4 bases, with 6 bases of the junction left unmatched. The CDR3 runs to 13 residues. CDR1 MNHNS and CDR2 SASEGT come from the germline V gene.

The chain couples TRBV15 to TRBJ1-5; TRBD1 is a possible D gene (6 bases). The CDR3 totals 14 residues. Per the germline V gene, CDR1 is LNHNV and CDR2 is YYDKDF (reference sequence). V shed 10 bases and J shed 4 bases, with 17 bases lying between them. CDR3 protein: CAIAGGGRNQPQHF. CDR3 in DNA: TGTGCCATAGCGGGCGGGGGCAGAAATCAGCCCCAGCATTTT.

Only a few counts were recorded for this clonotype. The chain has TRBV7-9 and TRBJ1-2; no definite D call. This CDR3 is built from 13 residues. Germline V gene lookup returns CDR1 SEHNR and CDR2 FQNEAQ (reference sequence). Trimming took off 2 bases at V and 4 bases at J, with 8 bases between the two ends. CDR3 protein: CASSLKVGYGYTF. DNA for the CDR3: TGTGCCAGCAGCTTAAAGGTTGGCTATGGCTACACCTTC.

CDR3 nucleotide sequence: TGTGCCAGCAGGCCACTTAGCACAGATACGCAGTATTTT. It translates to CASRPLSTDTQYF. The chain has TRBV27 and TRBJ2-3, with no clear D. Germline V gene lookup returns CDR1 MNHEY and CDR2 SMNVEV (reference sequence). This CDR3 comprises 13 residues. V lost 6 bases and J 0 bases, leaving 7 bases between the germline ends.

This clonotype was observed a handful of times. The V call is TRBV29-1, the J call TRBJ2-1; D unclear. The CDR3 has 11 amino acids. In germline, CDR1 is SQVTM, CDR2 ANQGSEA. Trimming shortened V by 3 bases and J by 6 bases, and 6 bases separated the two germline ends. This CDR3 reads CSVDIGNEQFF. The CDR3 region has the DNA TGCAGCGTTGATATCGGCAATGAGCAGTTCTTC.

This clonotype was counted between two and nine times. This chain uses TRBV7-9 with TRBJ2-7; the D is unclear. The CDR3 totals 12 residues. Germline loops: CDR1 SEHNR, CDR2 FQNEAQ (reference sequence). The V end was cut by 5 bases, the J end by 2 bases, with 7 bases between. The CDR3 sequence: CASSTKPYEQYF. CDR3 DNA: TGTGCCAGCAGCACTAAGCCCTACGAGCAGTACTTC. The complete variable domain, with remaining parts taken from reference TRBV7-9 and TRBJ2-7, reads DTGVSQNPRHKITKRGQNVTFRCDPISEHNRLYWYRQTLGQGPEFLTYFQNEAQLEKSRLLSDRFSAERPKGSFSTLEIQRTEQGDSAMYLCASSTKPYEQYFGPGTRLTVT.

The V and J genes are TRBV7-8 and TRBJ2-3, with D possibly TRBD1 on 6 matching bases. The CDR3 has 14 amino acids. V shed 1 base and J shed 6 bases, with 11 bases lying between them. Germline lookup yields CDR1 SGHVS and CDR2 FQNEAQ. The CDR3 DNA sequence: TGTGCCAGCAGCTTAGATTGGCAGGGGGATACGCAGTATTTT. Translation gives CASSLDWQGDTQYF.

V and J are TRBV12-3 or TRBV12-4 and TRBJ2-7; 8 nucleotides match TRBD1. The V gene end was trimmed by 7 bases and the J gene end by 0 bases; junction bases not matched to a gene: 8. This CDR3 is 15 amino acids long. CDR3 sequence: CASKEGQGISYEQYF. DNA of the CDR3: TGTGCCAGCAAAGAAGGACAGGGTATCTCCTACGAGCAGTACTTC.

The CDR3 DNA reads as TGTGCCAGCAGCTTGGTTAGCGGGGACCAAGAGACCCAGTACTTC. This translates into CASSLVSGDQETQYF. The J gene is TRBJ2-5, the V gene TRBV13; 8 bases fit TRBD2. Germline V gives CDR1 PRHDT, CDR2 FYEKMQ (reference sequence). The CDR3 loop spans 15 amino acids. V lost 3 bases to trimming and J lost 0 bases; unmatched junction nucleotides: 3.

The chain employs TRBV27 and TRBJ1-2; no clear D. Trimming left V 9 bases short and J 5 bases short, with 13 bases between. The CDR3 contains 12 residues. Germline V gives CDR1 MNHEY, CDR2 SMNVEV (reference sequence). The CDR3 protein is CASFGEFYGYTF. CDR3 DNA sequence: TGTGCCAGTTTCGGGGAATTTTATGGCTACACCTTC.

Worth noting for this clonotype: With a much larger clone just one base away, this may be a read error. V usage is TRBV2 and J usage is TRBJ1-1; TRBD1 matches 7 bases. This CDR3 contains 13 residues. Germline V gene lookup returns CDR1 SNHLY and CDR2 FYNNEI. V was clipped by 6 bases and J by 4 bases; unmatched bases: 5. The CDR3 loop reads CASRETGSTEAFF. The CDR3 nucleotides are TGTGCCAGCAGGGAGACAGGGAGCACTGAAGCTTTCTTT. Full variable domain (remainder filled in from reference TRBV2 and TRBJ1-1): EPEVTQTPSHQVTQMGQEVILRCVPISNHLYFYWYRQILGQKVEFLVSFYNNEISEKSEIFDDQFSVERPDGSNFTLKIRSTKLEDSAMYFCASRETGSTEAFFGQGTRLTVV.

The chain links TRBV28 to TRBJ1-2, with D maybe TRBD1 (5 bases). V lost 2 bases, J lost 7 bases, and 14 bases lay in between. The CDR3 has 14 amino acids. Germline V lookup: CDR1 MDHEN, CDR2 SYDVKM. The CDR3 DNA reads as TGTGCCAGCAGTTTAGTCTGGGGGACCTCTGGCTACACCTTC. Protein: CASSLVWGTSGYTF.

This clonotype appeared a single time. The V and J genes are TRBV4-1 and TRBJ2-1, with D unresolved. The length of the CDR3 is 18 residues. Looked up from germline, CDR1 is MGHRA and CDR2 is YSYEKL. V gave up 0 bases and J gave up 0 bases, with 15 bases separating them. CDR3 nucleotides: TGCGCCAGCAGCCAAGATCCCCCGGCGGATTTCTCCTACAATGAGCAGTTCTTC. This sequence encodes CASSQDPPADFSYNEQFF.

This clonotype was picked up many times. The V call is TRBV7-2, the J call TRBJ1-1, with D unresolved. Germline loops: CDR1 SGHTA, CDR2 FQGNSA. Trimming shortened V by 5 bases and J by 1 base, and 17 bases separated the two germline ends. This CDR3 spans 16 amino acids. This CDR3 is CASSQPIVDPNTEAFF. The CDR3 bases are TGTGCCAGCAGCCAACCCATTGTAGACCCGAACACTGAAGCTTTCTTT. The full variable domain, completed using reference TRBV7-2 and TRBJ1-1, is GAGVSQSPSNKVTEKGKDVELRCDPISGHTALYWYRQSLGQGLEFLIYFQGNSAPDKSGLPSDRFSAERTGGSVSTLTIQRTQQEDSAVYLCASSQPIVDPNTEAFFGQGTRLTVV.

This clonotype was detected a few times. This chain joins TRBV12-3 or TRBV12-4 and TRBJ1-1; D is possibly TRBD1 (5 bases). The CDR3 totals 11 residues. The DNA of the CDR3 is TGTGCAACGGGGGAGAACACTGAAGCTTTCTTT. This gives the protein CATGENTEAFF.

In this sample, this clonotype turned up many times. The V call is TRBV7-2, the J call TRBJ2-3; D not certain. V lost 1 base and J lost 2, with 10 bases in between. Germline CDR1 is SGHTA and CDR2 is FQGNSA. The CDR3 has 15 amino acids. CDR3 sequence reads: CASSLVAGYTDTQYF. CDR3 DNA sequence: TGTGCCAGCAGCTTAGTGGCAGGATACACAGATACGCAGTATTTT.

This chain links TRBV7-6 with TRBJ2-6; D may be TRBD2 (5 bases). Between the trimmed V and J ends, which lost 0 bases and 0 bases, there was a span of 9 bases. Germline CDR1 and CDR2: SGHVS and FNYEAQ. The CDR3 extends over 17 amino acids. The CDR3 nucleotides read TGTGCCAGCAGCTTAGCAAGACGGGACTCTGGGGCCAACGTCCTGACTTTC. Protein: CASSLARRDSGANVLTF. The full variable domain, its missing parts supplied by reference TRBV7-6 and TRBJ2-6, is GAGVSQSPRYKVTKRGQDVALRCDPISGHVSLYWYRQALGQGPEFLTYFNYEAQQDKSGLPNDRFSAERPEGSISTLTIQRTEQRDSAMYRCASSLARRDSGANVLTFGAGSRLTVL.

This clonotype was detected a few times. This rearrangement joins TRBV27 to TRBJ1-1; D remains ambiguous. The CDR3 has 13 amino acids. Germline-derived CDR1 and CDR2 are MNHEY and SMNVEV (reference sequence). Trimming left V 5 bases short and J 7 bases short, with 14 bases between. CDR3 DNA: TGTGCCAGCAGTCACGGGGTCTGGCTTGAAGCTTTCTTT. Translation: CASSHGVWLEAFF.